A single sample is the source of the 32 T cell receptor beta chains below, sequenced in a study of blood T cells in healthy people across ages. Primers used in a second PCR of about 7 to 11 cycles were a sample-barcoded 5' primer and a J-beta primer mix. Using its own MiXCR run on the 5' RACE reads, TCRdb lists one record per CDR3 protein. The data show under 2 million distinct CDR3 sequences, 30% to 35% seen once. Sequences were obtained from blood. The receptors come from a woman younger than 45 in good health.

The table lists this clonotype with a count of one. The J gene is TRBJ2-1, the V gene TRBV3-1, with D perhaps matching TRBD1 (6 bases). CDR1 and CDR2 (germline): LGHDT, YNNKEL (reference sequence). The CDR3 has 15 amino acids. The V and J ends lost 4 bases and 2 bases respectively, with 12 bases between them. The CDR3 protein is CASSPEQGPYNEQFF. For the CDR3, the DNA is TGTGCCAGCAGCCCGGAACAGGGACCCTACAATGAGCAGTTCTTC.

This clonotype appeared a few times. A much larger clone lies one base from this, so it may be a read error. The chain joins TRBV20-1 to TRBJ1-2; D is undetermined. The CDR3 is made up of 15 amino acids. Germline CDR1 DFQATT, CDR2 SNEGSKA (reference sequence). CDR3 loop: CNARDRSGFSYGYTF. DNA of the CDR3: TGCAATGCTAGAGATCGGTCCGGGTTTAGCTATGGCTACACCTTC.

To note about this clonotype: A read error may produce the germline difference seen at one junction end. The chain couples TRBV28 to TRBJ2-7; 8 positions agree with TRBD2. The CDR3 contains 15 residues. The germline CDR1 and CDR2 sequences are MDHEN and SYDVKM. The CDR3 spells CASSSPGLGAYERYF. CDR3 sequence (DNA): TGTGCCAGCAGTAGTCCGGGACTAGGAGCATACGAGCGGTACTTC.

This clonotype was seen at least ten times. The chain couples TRBV29-1 to TRBJ2-1; D gene uncertain. Trimming left V 3 bases short and J 4 bases short, with 7 bases between. Germline V gene data show CDR1 as SQVTM and CDR2 as ANQGSEA. The CDR3 covers 12 residues. The CDR3 DNA is TGCAGCGTTGATGTAGGATACAATGAGCAGTTCTTC. It is translated as CSVDVGYNEQFF.

The chain is built from TRBV5-1 and TRBJ2-7, with TRBD2 matching over 8 bases. CDR3 length equals 16 residues. Germline loops: CDR1 SGHRS, CDR2 YFSETQ. Trimming at V came to 4 bases and at J to 3 bases, leaving 12 bases not matched to a gene. CDR3 nucleotides: TGCGCCAGCAGCACCGGAGGAGCGGGAGACAGCTACGAGCAGTACTTC. Encoded protein: CASSTGGAGDSYEQYF.

Comment on this clonotype: The junction departs from germline at one end; a sequencing error may be responsible. The CDR3 DNA sequence: TGTGCCGGCAGGCCCCGACTAGAGAATGAGCAGTTCTTC. As protein: CAGRPRLENEQFF. V and J are TRBV7-9 and TRBJ2-1, with TRBD2 as a possible D gene (6 bases). This CDR3 is built from 13 residues. Germline V CDR1 and CDR2: SEHNR, FQNEAQ (reference sequence).

This clonotype was observed a handful of times. This chain uses TRBV18 with TRBJ2-1; maybe TRBD2 (6 bases). The length of the CDR3 is 15 residues. V was cut by 5 bases and J by 2 bases, with 13 bases left in between. Germline CDR1 KGHSH, CDR2 LQKENI. The CDR3 reads CASSVTSVAYNEQFF. The CDR3 region has the DNA TGTGCCAGCTCAGTGACTAGTGTTGCCTACAATGAGCAGTTCTTC.

The chain carries TRBV6-2 or TRBV6-3 and TRBJ1-1, with 11 bases aligning to TRBD1. V dropped 4 bases and J dropped 7; count of bases not matched to a gene: 8. The CDR3 consists of 15 residues. CDR1 and CDR2 (germline): MNHEY, SVGEGT. The CDR3 loop is CASSLRTGGLREAFF. Written as DNA, the CDR3 is TGTGCCAGCAGTTTAAGGACAGGGGGCCTGCGTGAAGCTTTCTTT.

This clonotype was counted only a few times. The chain couples TRBV15 to TRBJ1-2, with D possibly being TRBD1 (5 bases). The ends were cut back, 3 bases at V and 6 bases at J, with 11 bases in the middle. The CDR3 extends over 13 amino acids. Germline loops: CDR1 LNHNV, CDR2 YYDKDF (reference sequence). DNA for the CDR3: TGTGCCACCAGCAGCCAGGGCGAGAATGGCTACACCTTC. Protein product: CATSSQGENGYTF.

J is TRBJ2-5 and V is TRBV28; D remains ambiguous. This CDR3 contains 13 residues. The germline CDR1 and CDR2 sequences are MDHEN and SYDVKM. Trimming took off 10 bases at V and 9 bases at J, with 21 bases between the two ends. CDR3 region: CATRRPPHESQYF. CDR3 coding DNA: TGTGCCACTAGGAGACCGCCACATGAGTCCCAGTACTTC.

This chain's CDR3 is CSVGLAFGYEQYF. The CDR3 DNA follows: TGCAGCGTAGGACTAGCCTTTGGCTACGAGCAGTACTTC. The chain has TRBV29-1 and TRBJ2-7; 8 nucleotides align to TRBD2. The V and J ends lost 6 bases and 3 bases, in that order; junction bases with no gene match: 7. CDR1 is SQVTM and CDR2 is ANQGSEA in the germline V gene. The CDR3 runs 13 residues.

This clonotype was recorded a few times. CDR3 protein: CASSEAPGRYEQYF. The CDR3 nucleotides are TGTGCCAGCAGTGAAGCCCCCGGGCGTTACGAGCAGTACTTC. V usage is TRBV6-1 and J usage is TRBJ2-7; D not certain. The V gene's germline CDR1 is MNHNS and CDR2 SASEGT. The V end lost 0 bases, the J end lost 4 bases, and 10 bases lay between the germline ends. The CDR3 runs to 14 residues.

The genes are TRBV28 and TRBJ2-2; 10 nucleotides agree with TRBD2. This CDR3 contains 15 residues. From germline, CDR1 is MDHEN and CDR2 SYDVKM. V lost 10 bases and J lost 8; bases outside the gene matches: 13. CDR3 loop: CATGRTSGAGGELFF. The CDR3 region has the DNA TGTGCCACCGGAAGGACTAGCGGAGCCGGGGGGGAGCTGTTTTTT.

Notes on this clonotype: The CDR3 ends on some other residue instead of the conserved phenylalanine or tryptophan, so this is likely a read error. This rearrangement joins TRBV20-1 to TRBJ2-7; D tentatively fits TRBD1 or TRBD2 (5 bases each). Trimming removed 6 bases at V and 6 bases at J, with 24 bases between. Germline loops: CDR1 DFQATT, CDR2 SNEGSKA (reference sequence). This CDR3 contains 15 residues. The CDR3, as DNA: TGCAGTGCCCCGGGGTGGGGTGGAGAGGGGCGCGAGCAGTACTCC. This codes for CSAPGWGGEGREQYS.

The chain joins TRBV3-1 to TRBJ2-1, with 8 bases identical to TRBD1. V trimming: 3 bases; J trimming: 8 bases; junction bases outside the gene matches: 21. This CDR3 is built from 19 residues. Germline CDR1 reads LGHDT; CDR2 reads YNNKEL (reference sequence). CDR3 sequence: CASSQSASSWGTGADEQFF. CDR3 nucleotide sequence: TGTGCCAGCAGCCAGTCGGCTTCTTCGTGGGGGACAGGTGCCGATGAGCAGTTCTTC.

In DNA form, the CDR3 reads TGTGCCAGCAGCTTGTTCGGCGCGGGGGGGCGCACCGGGGAGCTGTTTTTT. Encoded protein: CASSLFGAGGRTGELFF. This rearrangement joins TRBV5-6 to TRBJ2-2; 9 bases map to TRBD2. Germline V gives CDR1 SGHDT, CDR2 YYEEEE. V lost 1 base to trimming and J lost 4 bases; unmatched junction nucleotides: 8. CDR3 length: 17 amino acids.

This clonotype was counted a few times. V usage is TRBV15 and J usage is TRBJ1-2; no firm D call. With 0 bases removed from V and 2 bases from J, the gap between germline ends came to 16 bases. In germline, CDR1 is LNHNV, CDR2 YYDKDF (reference sequence). CDR3 length: 17 amino acids. CDR3 residues: CATSRDRAPPANYGYTF. For the CDR3, the DNA is TGTGCCACCAGCAGAGATAGGGCACCTCCCGCCAACTATGGCTACACCTTC.

This clonotype occurred many times. The chain employs TRBV29-1 and TRBJ2-6; 7 nucleotides line up with TRBD1. The CDR3 extends over 17 amino acids. Trimming cost V 0 bases and J 2 bases; bases outside gene matches: 7. The germline V gene has CDR1 SQVTM and CDR2 ANQGSEA. CDR3 in DNA: TGCAGCGTTGAAGATCCGCGCACAGGGGCTGGGGCCAACGTCCTGACTTTC. Its protein product is CSVEDPRTGAGANVLTF.

This chain joins TRBV6-5 and TRBJ2-4, with 8 bases identical to TRBD1. Judging by the DNA end, TRBJ2-7 fits better; the J call may be wrong. The CDR3 contains 14 residues. Germline-derived CDR1 and CDR2 are MNHEY and SVGAGI. In nucleotides, the CDR3 is TGTGCCAGCAGTTCGGACAGGGTTACCTCCGAGCAGTACTTC. Translation gives CASSSDRVTSEQYF.

The chain uses TRBV2 and TRBJ2-5, with 10 positions matching TRBD2. The CDR3 contains 12 residues. With V trimmed by 10 bases and J by 5 bases, 4 bases remained unmatched. Germline V CDR1 and CDR2: SNHLY, FYNNEI. The CDR3 protein is CAILGLAETQYF. The DNA for the CDR3 is TGTGCCATCCTGGGACTAGCGGAGACCCAGTACTTC.

The V gene is TRBV20-1, the J gene TRBJ1-2; 9 nucleotides align to TRBD1. CDR1 and CDR2 from the germline V gene are DFQATT and SNEGSKA (reference sequence). This CDR3 region has 16 residues. Trimming removed 1 base from V and 2 bases from J; junction bases left unmatched: 8. CDR3 bases: TGCAGTGCTAGAGGTAGTGAAGGACAGGGGAACTATGGCTACACCTTC. The encoded protein is CSARGSEGQGNYGYTF.

The chain recombines TRBV5-1 with TRBJ2-1, with 7 positions matching TRBD2. The CDR3 consists of 16 residues. In germline, CDR1 is SGHRS, CDR2 YFSETQ. V was clipped by 3 bases and J by 2 bases; unmatched bases: 8. CDR3 DNA: TGCGCCAGCAGCTCCTCGGGGAGGGGCGCCTACAATGAGCAGTTCTTC. This sequence encodes CASSSSGRGAYNEQFF.

This clonotype appeared a few times. This chain joins TRBV5-1 and TRBJ2-5, with 7 positions matching TRBD1. Germline CDR1 reads SGHRS; CDR2 reads YFSETQ. Trimming removed 1 base from V and 5 bases from J; junction bases left unmatched: 11. The CDR3 loop spans 16 amino acids. The CDR3 region has the DNA TGCGCCAGCAGCTTGTCAATGACAGGGCGAGGGGAGACCCAGTACTTC. Protein: CASSLSMTGRGETQYF.

This clonotype was picked up a small number of times. This chain uses TRBV7-6 with TRBJ2-7; TRBD1 might be the D (6 bases). Germline V CDR1 and CDR2: SGHVS, FNYEAQ. V dropped 5 bases and J dropped 1 base, with 15 bases sitting between them. This CDR3 has 15 residues. The chain's CDR3 is CASSPEIDRSYEQYF. CDR3 DNA sequence: TGTGCCAGCAGCCCAGAGATTGACAGGTCCTACGAGCAGTACTTC.

This clonotype was found many times. V is TRBV28 and J is TRBJ2-4, with D possibly matching TRBD1 (5 bases). Trimming cost V 6 bases and J 0 bases, with 15 bases left between them. Germline V gene sequence: CDR1 MDHEN, CDR2 SYDVKM. This CDR3 contains 16 residues. CDR3 in amino acids: CASRTDIPLAKNIQYF. The CDR3 nucleotides are TGTGCCAGCAGAACGGACATTCCTCTAGCCAAAAACATTCAGTACTTC.

The genes are TRBV7-6 and TRBJ2-5, with 10 bases matching TRBD2. The germline gives CDR1 SGHVS, CDR2 FNYEAQ. There are 15 residues in the CDR3. Trimming cost V 4 bases and J 4 bases; bases outside gene matches: 6. CDR3 in DNA: TGTGCCAGCAGCTGGGGACTAGCGACTAGAGAGACCCAGTACTTC. Protein: CASSWGLATRETQYF.

Worth noting for this clonotype: Mismatch with germline at one junction end may stem from a read error. The chain couples TRBV6-6 to TRBJ2-7, with D perhaps matching TRBD1 (6 bases). This CDR3 has 16 residues. Germline CDR1 and CDR2: MNHNY and SVGAGI (reference sequence). CDR3: CVSSSTPGQPPYEQYF. CDR3 nucleotide sequence: TGTGTCAGCAGTTCGACCCCAGGACAGCCACCCTACGAGCAGTACTTC.

The chain recombines TRBV5-1 with TRBJ2-7; 7 nucleotides agree with TRBD2. After removal of 1 base from V and 3 bases from J, the junction contained 4 bases not matched to a gene. This CDR3 spans 14 amino acids. Germline V gene sequence: CDR1 SGHRS, CDR2 YFSETQ. CDR3 sequence (DNA): TGCGCCAGCAGCTTGACTAGCGTGGACTACGAGCAGTACTTC. This encodes CASSLTSVDYEQYF.

This clonotype occurred a few times. The chain recombines TRBV29-1 with TRBJ2-1, with 9 bases matching TRBD2. Germline CDR1 is SQVTM and CDR2 is ANQGSEA. The ends lost 7 bases at V and 4 bases at J; junction bases unmatched: 8. The CDR3 contains 14 residues. The CDR3: CSGEASGDYNEQFF. The CDR3 DNA reads TGCAGCGGGGAGGCTAGCGGGGATTACAATGAGCAGTTCTTC.

This clonotype occurred a few times. The J gene is TRBJ2-7, the V gene TRBV7-9; 7 bases fit TRBD1. Trimming took 2 bases from V and 2 from J; bases not matched to a gene: 6. The CDR3 is 15 amino acids. Germline CDR1 is SEHNR and CDR2 is FQNEAQ (reference sequence). The CDR3 DNA reads as TGTGCCAGCAGCTTACCGGGACAGCGAACCTACGAGCAGTACTTC. Protein product: CASSLPGQRTYEQYF. Complete variable domain (other parts from reference TRBV7-9 and TRBJ2-7): DTGVSQNPRHKITKRGQNVTFRCDPISEHNRLYWYRQTLGQGPEFLTYFQNEAQLEKSRLLSDRFSAERPKGSFSTLEIQRTEQGDSAMYLCASSLPGQRTYEQYFGPGTRLTVT.

J is TRBJ2-1 and V is TRBV7-2, with D perhaps matching TRBD1 (5 bases). Trimming took 5 bases from V and 8 from J, leaving 13 bases between them. The germline V gene has CDR1 SGHTA and CDR2 FQGNSA. CDR3 length equals 13 residues. In DNA form, the CDR3 reads TGTGCCAGCAGCGCAGGGCTTGACGATGAGCAGTTCTTC. As protein: CASSAGLDDEQFF. Based on the CDR3 plus reference TRBV7-2 and TRBJ2-1, the full variable domain is GAGVSQSPSNKVTEKGKDVELRCDPISGHTALYWYRQSLGQGLEFLIYFQGNSAPDKSGLPSDRFSAERTGGSVSTLTIQRTQQEDSAVYLCASSAGLDDEQFFGPGTRLTVL.

About this clonotype: One end of the junction varies from germline; a read error may be responsible. The J gene is TRBJ2-3, the V gene TRBV11-2; D gene unclear. Germline CDR1 reads SGHAT; CDR2 reads FQNNGV. The CDR3 runs to 12 residues. Here the CDR3 reads CASSLVGDTQCF. As DNA, the CDR3 is TGTGCCAGCAGCTTAGTTGGGGATACGCAGTGTTTT.